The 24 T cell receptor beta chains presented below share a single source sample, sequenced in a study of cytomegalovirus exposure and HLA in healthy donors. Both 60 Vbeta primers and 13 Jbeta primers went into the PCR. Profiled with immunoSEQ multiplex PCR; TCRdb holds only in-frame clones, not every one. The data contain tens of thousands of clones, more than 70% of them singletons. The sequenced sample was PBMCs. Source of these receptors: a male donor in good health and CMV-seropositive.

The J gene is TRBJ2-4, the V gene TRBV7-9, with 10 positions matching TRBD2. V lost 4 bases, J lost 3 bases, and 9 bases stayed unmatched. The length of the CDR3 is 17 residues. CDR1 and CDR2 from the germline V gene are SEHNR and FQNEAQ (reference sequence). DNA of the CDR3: TGTGCCAGCAGCTGGGACGGACTAGCGGTAAACAAAAACATTCAGTACTTC. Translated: CASSWDGLAVNKNIQYF.

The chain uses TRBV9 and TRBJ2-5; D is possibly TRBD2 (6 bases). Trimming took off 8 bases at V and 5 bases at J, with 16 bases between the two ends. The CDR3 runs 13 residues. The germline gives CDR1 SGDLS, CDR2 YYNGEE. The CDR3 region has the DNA TGTGCCAGTTCCAGCGGGCGGCAGGAGACCCAGTACTTC. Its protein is CASSSGRQETQYF. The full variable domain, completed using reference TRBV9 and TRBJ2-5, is DSGVTQTPKHLITATGQRVTLRCSPRSGDLSVYWYQQSLDQGLQFLIQYYNGEERAKGNILERFSAQQFPDLHSELNLSSLELGDSALYFCASSSGRQETQYFGPGTRLLVL.

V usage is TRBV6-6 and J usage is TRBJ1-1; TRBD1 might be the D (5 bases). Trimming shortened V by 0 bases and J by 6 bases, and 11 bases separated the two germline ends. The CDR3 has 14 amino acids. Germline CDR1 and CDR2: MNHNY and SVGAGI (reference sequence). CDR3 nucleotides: TGTGCCAGCAGTTACTCCCAGGGCCCCGCTGAAGCTTTCTTT. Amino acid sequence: CASSYSQGPAEAFF.

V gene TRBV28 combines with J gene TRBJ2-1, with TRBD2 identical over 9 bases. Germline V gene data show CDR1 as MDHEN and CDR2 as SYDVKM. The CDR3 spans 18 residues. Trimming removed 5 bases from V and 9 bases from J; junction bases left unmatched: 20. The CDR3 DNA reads TGTGCCAGCAGTCCAGGCGTCCACGGTAGCGGGAGCGTGCTTGAGCAGTTCTTC. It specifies CASSPGVHGSGSVLEQFF.

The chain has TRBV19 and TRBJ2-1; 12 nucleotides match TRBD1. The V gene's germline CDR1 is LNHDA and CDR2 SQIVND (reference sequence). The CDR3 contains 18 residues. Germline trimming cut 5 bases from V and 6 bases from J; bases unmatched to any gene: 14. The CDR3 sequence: CASSSRDRGRGGVNEQFF. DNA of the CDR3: TGTGCCAGTAGTTCCCGGGACAGGGGGCGCGGTGGAGTCAATGAGCAGTTCTTC. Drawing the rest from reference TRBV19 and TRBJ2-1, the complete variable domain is DGGITQSPKYLFRKEGQNVTLSCEQNLNHDAMYWYRQDPGQGLRLIYYSQIVNDFQKGDIAEGYSVSREKKESFPLTVTSAQKNPTAFYLCASSSRDRGRGGVNEQFFGPGTRLTVL.

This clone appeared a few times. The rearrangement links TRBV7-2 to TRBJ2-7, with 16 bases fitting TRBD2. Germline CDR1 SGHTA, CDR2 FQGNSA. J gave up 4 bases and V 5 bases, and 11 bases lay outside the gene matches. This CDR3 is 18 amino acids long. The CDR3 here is CASSLRGTSGRGAYEQYF. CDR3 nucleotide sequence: TGTGCCAGCAGCCTAAGAGGGACTAGCGGGAGGGGGGCGTACGAGCAGTACTTC. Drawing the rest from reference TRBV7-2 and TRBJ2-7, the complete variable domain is GAGVSQSPSNKVTEKGKDVELRCDPISGHTALYWYRQSLGQGLEFLIYFQGNSAPDKSGLPSDRFSAERTGGSVSTLTIQRTQQEDSAVYLCASSLRGTSGRGAYEQYFGPGTRLTVT.

CDR3 sequence (DNA): TGTGCCAGCAGTGACAGTGTTCGAACTGAAGCTTTCTTT. Translating it yields CASSDSVRTEAFF. V usage is TRBV6-1 and J usage is TRBJ1-1; D call uncertain. This CDR3 comprises 13 residues. The ends were cut back, 3 bases at V and 5 bases at J, with 10 bases in the middle. Germline V gene lookup returns CDR1 MNHNS and CDR2 SASEGT.

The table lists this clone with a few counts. Here the CDR3 DNA reads TGTGCCAGCAGCGTAGTGGTGGGGGCCAACAATGAGCAGTTCTTC. Its translation is CASSVVVGANNEQFF. The J gene is TRBJ2-1, the V gene TRBV9; D possibly corresponds to TRBD1 (6 bases). V was trimmed by 0 bases and J by 5 bases, leaving 12 bases between them. Germline CDR1 SGDLS, CDR2 YYNGEE. The length of the CDR3 is 15 residues.

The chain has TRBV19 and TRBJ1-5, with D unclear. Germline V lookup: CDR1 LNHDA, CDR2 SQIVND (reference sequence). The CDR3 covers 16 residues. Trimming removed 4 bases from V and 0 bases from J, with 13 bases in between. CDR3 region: CASSTTGGGSNQPQHF. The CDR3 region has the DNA TGTGCCAGTAGTACCACCGGAGGTGGTAGCAATCAGCCCCAGCATTTT.

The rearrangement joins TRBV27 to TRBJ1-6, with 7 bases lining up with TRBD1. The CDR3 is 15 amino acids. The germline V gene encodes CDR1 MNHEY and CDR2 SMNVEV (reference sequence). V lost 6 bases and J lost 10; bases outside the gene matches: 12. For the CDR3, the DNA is TGTGCCAGCAGGGAGAGGCTGGACAGGCCATCACCCCTCCACTTT. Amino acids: CASRERLDRPSPLHF.

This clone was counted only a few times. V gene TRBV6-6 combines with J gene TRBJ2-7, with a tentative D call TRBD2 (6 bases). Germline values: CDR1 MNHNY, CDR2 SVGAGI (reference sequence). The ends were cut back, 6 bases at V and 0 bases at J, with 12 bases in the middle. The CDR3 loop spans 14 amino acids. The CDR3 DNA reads TGTGCCAGCAGAGTCGGAGGGGCCTCCTACGAGCAGTACTTC. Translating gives CASRVGGASYEQYF.

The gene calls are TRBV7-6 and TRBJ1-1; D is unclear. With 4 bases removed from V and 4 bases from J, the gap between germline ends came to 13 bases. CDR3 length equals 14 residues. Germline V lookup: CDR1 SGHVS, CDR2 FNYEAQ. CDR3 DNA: TGTGCCAGCAGCTCAGGTTTAGCGTCCACTGAAGCTTTCTTT. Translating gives CASSSGLASTEAFF.

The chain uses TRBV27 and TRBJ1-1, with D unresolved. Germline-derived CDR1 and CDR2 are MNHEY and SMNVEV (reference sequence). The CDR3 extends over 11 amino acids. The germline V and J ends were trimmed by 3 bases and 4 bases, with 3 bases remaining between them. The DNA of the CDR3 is TGTGCCAGCAGTTTCGGCACTGAAGCTTTCTTT. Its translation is CASSFGTEAFF.

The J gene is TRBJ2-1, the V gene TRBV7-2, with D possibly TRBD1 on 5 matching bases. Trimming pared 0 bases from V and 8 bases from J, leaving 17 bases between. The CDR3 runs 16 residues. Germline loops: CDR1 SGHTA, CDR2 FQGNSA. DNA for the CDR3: TGTGCCAGCAGCTTAGCCTTTGTTGGTAGGGGCGATGAGCAGTTCTTC. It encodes CASSLAFVGRGDEQFF.

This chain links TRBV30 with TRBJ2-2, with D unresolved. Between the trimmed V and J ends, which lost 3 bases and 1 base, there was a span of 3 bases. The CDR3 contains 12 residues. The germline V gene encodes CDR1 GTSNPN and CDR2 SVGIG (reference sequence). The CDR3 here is CAWSGNTGELFF. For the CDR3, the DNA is TGTGCCTGGAGCGGGAACACCGGGGAGCTGTTTTTT.

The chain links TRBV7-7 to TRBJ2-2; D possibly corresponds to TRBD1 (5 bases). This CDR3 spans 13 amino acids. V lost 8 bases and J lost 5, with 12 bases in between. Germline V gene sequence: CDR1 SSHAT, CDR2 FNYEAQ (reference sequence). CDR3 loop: CASGAGSTGELFF. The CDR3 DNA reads TGTGCCAGCGGGGCAGGGTCGACCGGGGAGCTGTTTTTT.

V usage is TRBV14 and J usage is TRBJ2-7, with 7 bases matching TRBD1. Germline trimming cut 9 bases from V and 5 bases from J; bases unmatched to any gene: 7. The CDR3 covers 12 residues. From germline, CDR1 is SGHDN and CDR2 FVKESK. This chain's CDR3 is CARGTESHEQYF. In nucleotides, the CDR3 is TGTGCCAGGGGGACAGAATCGCACGAGCAGTACTTC.

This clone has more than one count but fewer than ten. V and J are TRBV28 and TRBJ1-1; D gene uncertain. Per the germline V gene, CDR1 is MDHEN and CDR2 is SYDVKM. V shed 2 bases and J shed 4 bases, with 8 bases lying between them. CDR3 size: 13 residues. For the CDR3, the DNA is TGTGCCAGCAGTTTACAGACGGGCACTGAAGCTTTCTTT. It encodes CASSLQTGTEAFF. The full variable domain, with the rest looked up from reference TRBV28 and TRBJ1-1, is DVKVTQSSRYLVKRTGEKVFLECVQDMDHENMFWYRQDPGLGLRLIYFSYDVKMKEKGDIPEGYSVSREKKERFSLILESASTNQTSMYLCASSLQTGTEAFFGQGTRLTVV.

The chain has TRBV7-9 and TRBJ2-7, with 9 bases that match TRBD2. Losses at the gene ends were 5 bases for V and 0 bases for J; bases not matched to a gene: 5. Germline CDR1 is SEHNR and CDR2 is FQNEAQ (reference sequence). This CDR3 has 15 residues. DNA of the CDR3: TGTGCCAGCAGCGGAACTAGCGGGCGCTCCTACGAGCAGTACTTC. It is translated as CASSGTSGRSYEQYF.

The DNA for the CDR3 is TGCGCCAGCAGCGCCAGGATGGGTGAGCAGTTCTTC. Residues: CASSARMGEQFF. The genes are TRBV5-1 and TRBJ2-1; the D is unclear. Trimming cost V 4 bases and J 9 bases, with 11 bases left between them. Germline CDR1 reads SGHRS; CDR2 reads YFSETQ. The length of the CDR3 is 12 residues.

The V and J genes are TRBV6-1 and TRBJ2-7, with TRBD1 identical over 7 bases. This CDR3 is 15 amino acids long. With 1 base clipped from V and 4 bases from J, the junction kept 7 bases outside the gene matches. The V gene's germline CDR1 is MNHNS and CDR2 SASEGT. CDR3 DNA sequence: TGTGCCAGCAGTGAAGGGAAGGGGGCGGGTTACGAGCAGTACTTC. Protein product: CASSEGKGAGYEQYF.

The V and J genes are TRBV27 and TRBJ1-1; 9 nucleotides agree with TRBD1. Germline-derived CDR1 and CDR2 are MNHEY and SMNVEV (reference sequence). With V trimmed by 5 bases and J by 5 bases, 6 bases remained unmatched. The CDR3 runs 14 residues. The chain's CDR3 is CASSGLTGGTEAFF. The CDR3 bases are TGTGCCAGCAGTGGGTTGACAGGGGGAACTGAAGCTTTCTTT.

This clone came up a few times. The CDR3 sequence: CASSTTAANNEQFF. The CDR3 nucleotides are TGTGCCAGCAGTACAACAGCAGCAAACAATGAGCAGTTCTTC. The gene calls are TRBV27 and TRBJ2-1; D gene unclear. This CDR3 has 14 amino acids. The V and J ends lost 5 bases and 5 bases respectively, with 13 bases between them. Germline V CDR1 and CDR2: MNHEY, SMNVEV (reference sequence).

CDR3 amino acids: CASSPPEARIGYTF. CDR3 DNA: TGTGCCAGCTCACCACCTGAGGCGCGAATTGGCTACACCTTC. The chain combines TRBV18 with TRBJ1-2; D gene uncertain. Trimming stripped 0 bases from V and 7 bases from J, with 12 bases between. Germline V gene sequence: CDR1 KGHSH, CDR2 LQKENI. This CDR3 region has 14 residues.